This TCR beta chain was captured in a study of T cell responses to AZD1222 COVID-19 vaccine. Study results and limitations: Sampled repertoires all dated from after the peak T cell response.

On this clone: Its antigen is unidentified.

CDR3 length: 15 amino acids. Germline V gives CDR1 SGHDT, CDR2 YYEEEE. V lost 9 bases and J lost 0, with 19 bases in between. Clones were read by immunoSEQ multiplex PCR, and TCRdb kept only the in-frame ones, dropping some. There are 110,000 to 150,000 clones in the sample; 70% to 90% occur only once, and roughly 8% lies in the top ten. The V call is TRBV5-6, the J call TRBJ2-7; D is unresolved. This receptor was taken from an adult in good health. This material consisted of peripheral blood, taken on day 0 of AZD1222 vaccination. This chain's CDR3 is CATPDYYQSSYEQYF. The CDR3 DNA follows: TGTGCCACCCCAGATTACTACCAAAGCTCCTACGAGCAGTACTTC.